Below, one T cell receptor beta chain is given with its context. The data belong to a study of blood T cell repertoires in COVID-19. In the study overall: From T cells, B-cell-depleted T cells, or PBMCs came the material, which was cDNA or gDNA.

The CDR3 is 16 amino acids. Trimming removed 5 bases at V and 0 bases at J, with 14 bases between. CDR1 and CDR2 from the germline V gene are MNHEY and SMNVEV (reference sequence). Original data processing: Estimates of nucleated cell counts were drawn from the amplification of reference gene primers. Here immunoSEQ multiplex PCR was the method, and the copy in TCRdb shows in-frame clones only, minus some. That table gives V, J and clone size, and the DNA gave D and trimming. The sample yields fewer than 120,000 clones, around nine tenths seen once. The specimen was peripheral blood. The J gene is TRBJ1-5, the V gene TRBV27; D is perhaps TRBD1 (5 bases). The receptor was isolated from a woman aged 45 to 65 with acute or convalescent COVID-19. In DNA form, the CDR3 reads TGTGCCAGCAGTCGAACCCCGGGGGTTAGCAATCAGCCCCAGCATTTT. This gives the protein CASSRTPGVSNQPQHF.